The text below deals with one T cell receptor (beta chain). The antigen remains unidentified. Expressed TCRB transcripts were sequenced because the isolated RNA had all been reverse transcribed beforehand. The repertoire was sequenced with immunoSEQ multiplex PCR; TCRdb's copy has only in-frame clones and lacks some. The table lists about 740,000 clones, about an eighth of them singletons. The source of the sample is a study of beta chain features in type 1 diabetes. Study as a whole: In age, gender and cell yields, patients were similar to healthy donors. Study-wide findings and caveats: Type 1 diabetes patients showed a moderate but significant shortening of TCRB CDR3s in all four CD4+ subsets. In the patient group, naive, central memory and Treg TCRB repertoires seemed more alike than in the healthy donor group.

The CDR3 sequence is 14 residues long. After removal of 5 bases from V and 7 bases from J, the junction contained 10 bases not matched to a gene. Looked up from germline, CDR1 is SEHNR and CDR2 is FQNEAQ (reference sequence). Using CD45RO/CCR7/CD25/CD127/CD95/CD27, CD4+ naive, central memory, regulatory and stem cell-like memory cells were sorted. The sequence derives from a man aged 18 to 30 with type 1 diabetes. Sequenced input: naive CD4+ T cells from blood. The rearrangement uses TRBV7-9 and TRBJ2-7, with 8 positions matching TRBD1. Here the CDR3 DNA reads TGTGCCAGCAGCCTCGGACAGGGCCCCTTTGAGCAGTACTTC. Translation gives CASSLGQGPFEQYF.